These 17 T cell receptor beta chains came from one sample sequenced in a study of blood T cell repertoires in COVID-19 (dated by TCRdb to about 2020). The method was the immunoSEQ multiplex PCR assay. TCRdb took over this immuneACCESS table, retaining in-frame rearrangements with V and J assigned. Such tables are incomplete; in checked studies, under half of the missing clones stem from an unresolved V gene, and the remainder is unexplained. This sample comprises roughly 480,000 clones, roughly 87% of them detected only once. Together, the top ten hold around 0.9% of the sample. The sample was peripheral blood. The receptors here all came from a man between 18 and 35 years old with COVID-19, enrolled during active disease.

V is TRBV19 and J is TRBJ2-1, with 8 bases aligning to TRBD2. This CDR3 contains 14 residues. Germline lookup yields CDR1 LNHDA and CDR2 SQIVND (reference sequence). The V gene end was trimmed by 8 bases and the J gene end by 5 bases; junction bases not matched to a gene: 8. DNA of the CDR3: TGTGCCAGTGCGGGACTAGTTAGGAACAATGAGCAGTTCTTC. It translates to CASAGLVRNNEQFF.

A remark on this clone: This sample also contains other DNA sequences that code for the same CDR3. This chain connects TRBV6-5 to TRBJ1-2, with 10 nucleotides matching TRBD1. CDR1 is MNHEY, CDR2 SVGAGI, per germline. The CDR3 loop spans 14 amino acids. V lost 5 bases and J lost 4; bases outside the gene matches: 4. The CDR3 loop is CASSPGQGIYGYTF. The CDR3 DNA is TGTGCCAGCAGTCCGGGACAGGGGATCTATGGCTACACCTTC.

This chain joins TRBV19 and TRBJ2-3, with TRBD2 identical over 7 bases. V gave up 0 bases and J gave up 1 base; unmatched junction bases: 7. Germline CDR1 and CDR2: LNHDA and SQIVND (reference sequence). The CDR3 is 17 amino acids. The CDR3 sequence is CASSIDQRGSGTDTQYF. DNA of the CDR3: TGTGCCAGTAGTATAGACCAGCGGGGTTCTGGCACAGATACGCAGTATTTT.

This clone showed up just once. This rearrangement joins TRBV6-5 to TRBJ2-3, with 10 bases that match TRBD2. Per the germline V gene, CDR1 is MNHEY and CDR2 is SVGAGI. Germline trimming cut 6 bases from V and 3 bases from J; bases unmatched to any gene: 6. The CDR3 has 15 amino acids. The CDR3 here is CASRTSGGATDTQYF. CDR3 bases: TGTGCCAGCAGGACGAGCGGGGGGGCAACAGATACGCAGTATTTT.

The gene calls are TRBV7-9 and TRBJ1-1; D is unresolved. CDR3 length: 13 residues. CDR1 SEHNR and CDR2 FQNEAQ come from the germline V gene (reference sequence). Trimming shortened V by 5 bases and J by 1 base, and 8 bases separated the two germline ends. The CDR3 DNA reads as TGTGCCAGCAGCACAGACCCGAACACTGAAGCTTTCTTT. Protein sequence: CASSTDPNTEAFF. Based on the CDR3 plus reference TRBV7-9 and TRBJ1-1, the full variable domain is DTGVSQNPRHKITKRGQNVTFRCDPISEHNRLYWYRQTLGQGPEFLTYFQNEAQLEKSRLLSDRFSAERPKGSFSTLEIQRTEQGDSAMYLCASSTDPNTEAFFGQGTRLTVV.

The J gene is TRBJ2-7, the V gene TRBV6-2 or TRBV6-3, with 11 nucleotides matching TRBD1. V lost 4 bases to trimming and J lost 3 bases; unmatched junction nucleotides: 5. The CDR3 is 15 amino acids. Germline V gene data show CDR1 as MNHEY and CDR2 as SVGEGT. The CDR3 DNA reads TGTGCCAGCAGTTTCTCCGGGACAGGGGGCTACGAGCAGTACTTC. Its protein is CASSFSGTGGYEQYF.

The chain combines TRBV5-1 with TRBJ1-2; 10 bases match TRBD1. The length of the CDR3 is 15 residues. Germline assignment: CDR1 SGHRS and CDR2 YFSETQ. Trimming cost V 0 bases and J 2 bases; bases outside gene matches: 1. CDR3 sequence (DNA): TGCGCCAGCAGCTTGGAGACAGGGGGCAACTATGGCTACACCTTC. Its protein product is CASSLETGGNYGYTF.

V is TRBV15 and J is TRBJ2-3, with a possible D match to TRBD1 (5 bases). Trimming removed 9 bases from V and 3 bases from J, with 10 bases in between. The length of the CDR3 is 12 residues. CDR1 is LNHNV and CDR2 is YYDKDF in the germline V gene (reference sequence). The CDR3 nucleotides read TGTGCCACGAGACAGACAACAGATACGCAGTATTTT. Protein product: CATRQTTDTQYF.

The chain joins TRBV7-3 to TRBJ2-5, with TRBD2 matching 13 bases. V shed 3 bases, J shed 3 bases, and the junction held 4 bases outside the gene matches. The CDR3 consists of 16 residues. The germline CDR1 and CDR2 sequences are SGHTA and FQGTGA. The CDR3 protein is CASSFGLAGVEETQYF. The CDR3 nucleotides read TGTGCCAGCAGCTTTGGACTAGCGGGAGTGGAAGAGACCCAGTACTTC.

CDR3 in amino acids: CASSFGTGDQPQHF. CDR3 nucleotides: TGTGCCAGCAGCTTCGGGACAGGGGATCAGCCCCAGCATTTT. The V and J genes are TRBV7-8 and TRBJ1-5; the match to TRBD1 covers 10 bases. The germline gives CDR1 SGHVS, CDR2 FQNEAQ. The CDR3 loop spans 14 amino acids. J lost 5 bases, V lost 3 bases, and 1 base had no gene match. The variable domain in full, with the rest retrieved from reference TRBV7-8 and TRBJ1-5, is GAGVSQSPRYKVAKRGQDVALRCDPISGHVSLFWYQQALGQGPEFLTYFQNEAQLDKSGLPSDRFFAERPEGSVSTLKIQRTQQEDSAVYLCASSFGTGDQPQHFGDGTRLSIL.

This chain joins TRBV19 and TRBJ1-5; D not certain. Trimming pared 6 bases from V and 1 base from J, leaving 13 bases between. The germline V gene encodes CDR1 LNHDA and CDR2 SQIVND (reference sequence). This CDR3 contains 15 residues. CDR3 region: CASRRDIRSNQPQHF. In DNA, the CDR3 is TGTGCCAGTAGACGGGATATCAGGAGCAATCAGCCCCAGCATTTT.

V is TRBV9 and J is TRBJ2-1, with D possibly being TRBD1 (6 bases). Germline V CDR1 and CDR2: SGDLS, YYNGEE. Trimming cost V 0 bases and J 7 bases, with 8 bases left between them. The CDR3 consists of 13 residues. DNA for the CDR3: TGTGCCAGCAGCGTAGACAGGGCAAATGAGCAGTTCTTC. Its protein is CASSVDRANEQFF.

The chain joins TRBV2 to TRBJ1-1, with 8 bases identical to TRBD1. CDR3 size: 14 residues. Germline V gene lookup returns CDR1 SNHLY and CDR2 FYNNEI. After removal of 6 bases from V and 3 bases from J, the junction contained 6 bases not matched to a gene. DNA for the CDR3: TGTGCCAGCAGCGTGCAGGGGGCGTACACTGAAGCTTTCTTT. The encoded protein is CASSVQGAYTEAFF.

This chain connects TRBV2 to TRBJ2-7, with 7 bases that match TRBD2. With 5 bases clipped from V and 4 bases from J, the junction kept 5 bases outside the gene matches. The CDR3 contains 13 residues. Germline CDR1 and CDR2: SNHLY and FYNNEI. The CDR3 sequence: CASSWEGSYEQYF. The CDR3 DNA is TGTGCCAGCAGTTGGGAGGGGTCATACGAGCAGTACTTC.

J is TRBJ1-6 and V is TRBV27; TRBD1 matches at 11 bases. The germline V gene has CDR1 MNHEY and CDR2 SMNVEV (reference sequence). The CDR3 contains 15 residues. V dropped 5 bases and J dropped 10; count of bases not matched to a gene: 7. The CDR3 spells CASSRADRGQSPLHF. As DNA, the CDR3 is TGTGCCAGCAGTCGGGCGGACAGGGGGCAATCACCCCTCCACTTT.

The CDR3 is CAWRRGEGEAFF. The DNA for the CDR3 is TGTGCCTGGAGGAGGGGGGAGGGAGAAGCTTTCTTT. The chain combines TRBV30 with TRBJ1-1, with a tentative D call TRBD1 (6 bases). Trimming removed 3 bases at V and 8 bases at J, with 13 bases between. The length of the CDR3 is 12 residues. Looked up from germline, CDR1 is GTSNPN and CDR2 is SVGIG (reference sequence). The full variable domain, in which reference TRBV30 and TRBJ1-1 provide the parts outside the CDR3, is SQTIHQWPATLVQPVGSPLSLECTVEGTSNPNLYWYRQAAGRGLQLLFYSVGIGQISSEVPQNLSASRPQDRQFILSSKKLLLSDSGFYLCAWRRGEGEAFFGQGTRLTVV.

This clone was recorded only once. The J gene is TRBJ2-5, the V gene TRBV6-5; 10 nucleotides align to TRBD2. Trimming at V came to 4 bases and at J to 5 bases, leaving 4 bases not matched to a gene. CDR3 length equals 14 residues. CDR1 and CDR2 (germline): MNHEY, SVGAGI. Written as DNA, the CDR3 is TGTGCCAGCAGTTTTAGCGGGAGGAAGGAGACCCAGTACTTC. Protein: CASSFSGRKETQYF.